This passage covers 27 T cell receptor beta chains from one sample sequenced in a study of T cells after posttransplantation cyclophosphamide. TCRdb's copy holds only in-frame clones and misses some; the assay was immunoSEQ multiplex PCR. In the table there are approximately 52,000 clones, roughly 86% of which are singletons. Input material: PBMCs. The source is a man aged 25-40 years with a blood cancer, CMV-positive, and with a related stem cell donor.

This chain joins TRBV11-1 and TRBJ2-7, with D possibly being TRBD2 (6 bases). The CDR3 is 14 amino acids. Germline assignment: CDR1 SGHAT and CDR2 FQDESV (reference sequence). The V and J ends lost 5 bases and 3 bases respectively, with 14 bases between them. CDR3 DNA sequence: TGTGCCAGCAGCCGGGACTGGACCTTCTACGAGCAGTACTTC. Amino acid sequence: CASSRDWTFYEQYF. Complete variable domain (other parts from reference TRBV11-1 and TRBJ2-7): EAEVAQSPRYKITEKSQAVAFWCDPISGHATLYWYRQILGQGPELLVQFQDESVVDDSQLPKDRFSAERLKGVDSTLKIQPAELGDSAMYLCASSRDWTFYEQYFGPGTRLTVT.

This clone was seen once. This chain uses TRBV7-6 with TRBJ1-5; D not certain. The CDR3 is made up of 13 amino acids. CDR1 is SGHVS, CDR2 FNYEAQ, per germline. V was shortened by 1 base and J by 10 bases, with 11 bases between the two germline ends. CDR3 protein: CASSLEVRSPQHF. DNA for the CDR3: TGTGCCAGCAGCTTAGAAGTGCGAAGTCCCCAGCATTTT.

The CDR3 protein is CASKASSYEQYF. CDR3 DNA: TGTGCCAGCAAGGCTAGCAGCTACGAGCAGTACTTC. The chain is built from TRBV27 and TRBJ2-7; tentatively, D is TRBD2 (5 bases). Germline V gene lookup returns CDR1 MNHEY and CDR2 SMNVEV (reference sequence). V dropped 7 bases and J dropped 3 bases, with 10 bases sitting between them. The CDR3 length is 12 residues.

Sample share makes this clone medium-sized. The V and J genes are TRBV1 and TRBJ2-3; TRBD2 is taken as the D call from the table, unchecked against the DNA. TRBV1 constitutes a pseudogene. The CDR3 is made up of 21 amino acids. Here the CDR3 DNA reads TGCACCAGCAGCCACCCCAGGAAAAGCGGAAGAGTGGGAGTCAGCACAGATACGCAGTATTTT. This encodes CTSSHPRKSGRVGVSTDTQYF.

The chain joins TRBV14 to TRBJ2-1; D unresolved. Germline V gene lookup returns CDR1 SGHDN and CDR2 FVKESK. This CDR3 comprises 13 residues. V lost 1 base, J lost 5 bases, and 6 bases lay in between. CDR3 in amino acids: CASSQALNNEQFF. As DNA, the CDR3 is TGTGCCAGCAGCCAAGCCCTAAACAATGAGCAGTTCTTC.

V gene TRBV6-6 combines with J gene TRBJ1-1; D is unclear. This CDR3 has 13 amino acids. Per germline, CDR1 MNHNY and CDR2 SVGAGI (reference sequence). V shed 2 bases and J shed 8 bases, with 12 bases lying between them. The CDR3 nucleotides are TGTGCCAGCAGTTACACCCGGGGATCAGAAGCTTTCTTT. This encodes CASSYTRGSEAFF.

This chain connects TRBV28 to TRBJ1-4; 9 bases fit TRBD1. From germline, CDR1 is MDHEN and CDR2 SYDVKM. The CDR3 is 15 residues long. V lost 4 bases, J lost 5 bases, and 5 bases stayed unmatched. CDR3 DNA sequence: TGTGCCAGCAGTTCGAGTGGGACAGGGAATGAAAAACTGTTTTTT. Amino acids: CASSSSGTGNEKLFF.

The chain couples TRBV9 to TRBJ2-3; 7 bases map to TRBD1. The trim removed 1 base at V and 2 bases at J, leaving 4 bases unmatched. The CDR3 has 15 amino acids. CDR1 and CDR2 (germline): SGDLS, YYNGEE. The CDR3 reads CASSVKGQHTDTQYF. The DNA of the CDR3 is TGTGCCAGCAGCGTAAAGGGACAGCACACAGATACGCAGTATTTT.

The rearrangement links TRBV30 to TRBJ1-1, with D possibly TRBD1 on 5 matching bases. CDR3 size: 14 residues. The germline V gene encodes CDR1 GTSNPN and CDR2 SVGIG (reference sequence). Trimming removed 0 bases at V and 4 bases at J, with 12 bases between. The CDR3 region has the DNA TGTGCCTGGAGTGTGCAGGGATGGAGCACTGAAGCTTTCTTT. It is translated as CAWSVQGWSTEAFF. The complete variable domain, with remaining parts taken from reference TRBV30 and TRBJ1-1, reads SQTIHQWPATLVQPVGSPLSLECTVEGTSNPNLYWYRQAAGRGLQLLFYSVGIGQISSEVPQNLSASRPQDRQFILSSKKLLLSDSGFYLCAWSVQGWSTEAFFGQGTRLTVV.

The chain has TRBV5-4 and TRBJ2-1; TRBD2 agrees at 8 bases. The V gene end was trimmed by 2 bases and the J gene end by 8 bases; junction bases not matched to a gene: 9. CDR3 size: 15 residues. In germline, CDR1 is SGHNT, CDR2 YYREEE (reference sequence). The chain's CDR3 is CASSLSGSRGDEQFF. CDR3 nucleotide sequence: TGTGCCAGCAGCTTAAGCGGGAGTAGGGGCGATGAGCAGTTCTTC.

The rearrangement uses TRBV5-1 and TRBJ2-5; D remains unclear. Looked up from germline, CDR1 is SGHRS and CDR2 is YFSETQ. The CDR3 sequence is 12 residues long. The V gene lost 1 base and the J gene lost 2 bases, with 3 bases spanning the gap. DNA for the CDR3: TGCGCCAGCAGCTTGCAACAAGAGACCCAGTACTTC. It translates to CASSLQQETQYF.

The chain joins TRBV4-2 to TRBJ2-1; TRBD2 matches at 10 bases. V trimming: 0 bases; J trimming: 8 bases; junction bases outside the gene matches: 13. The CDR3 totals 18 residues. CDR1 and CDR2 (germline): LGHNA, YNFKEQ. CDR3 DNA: TGTGCCAGCAGCCAAGAACCACTAGCGGGATTCATTTTGGATGAGCAGTTCTTC. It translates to CASSQEPLAGFILDEQFF.

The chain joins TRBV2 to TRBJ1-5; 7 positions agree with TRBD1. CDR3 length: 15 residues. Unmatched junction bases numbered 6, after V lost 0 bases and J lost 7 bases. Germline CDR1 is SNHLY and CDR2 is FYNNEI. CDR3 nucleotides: TGTGCCAGCAGTGAAGCGCTGGCAGGGGGACAGCCCCAGCATTTT. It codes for CASSEALAGGQPQHF.

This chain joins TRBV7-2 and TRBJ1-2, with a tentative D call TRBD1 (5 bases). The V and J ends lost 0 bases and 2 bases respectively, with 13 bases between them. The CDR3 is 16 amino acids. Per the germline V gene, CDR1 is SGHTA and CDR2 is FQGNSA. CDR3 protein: CASSLASTGRNYGYTF. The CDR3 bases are TGTGCCAGCAGCTTAGCGTCAACAGGACGAAACTATGGCTACACCTTC. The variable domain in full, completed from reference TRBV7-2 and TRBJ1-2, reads GAGVSQSPSNKVTEKGKDVELRCDPISGHTALYWYRQSLGQGLEFLIYFQGNSAPDKSGLPSDRFSAERTGGSVSTLTIQRTQQEDSAVYLCASSLASTGRNYGYTFGSGTRLTVV.

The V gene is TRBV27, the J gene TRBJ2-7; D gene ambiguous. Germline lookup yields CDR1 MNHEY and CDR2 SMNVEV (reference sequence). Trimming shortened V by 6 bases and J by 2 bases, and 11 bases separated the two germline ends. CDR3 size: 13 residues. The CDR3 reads CASSHKLAYEQYF. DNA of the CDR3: TGTGCCAGCAGCCATAAGCTCGCCTACGAGCAGTACTTC.

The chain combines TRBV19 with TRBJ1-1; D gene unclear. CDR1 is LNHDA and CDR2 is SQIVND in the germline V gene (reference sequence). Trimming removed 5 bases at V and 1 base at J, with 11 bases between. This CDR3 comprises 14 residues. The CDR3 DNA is TGTGCCAGTAGTCCGGAGCGTGGGAACACTGAAGCTTTCTTT. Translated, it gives CASSPERGNTEAFF.

The CDR3 protein is CASSLGTSGIYEQYF. The CDR3 DNA sequence: TGTGCCAGCAGCCTGGGGACTAGCGGGATTTACGAGCAGTACTTC. V gene TRBV5-5 combines with J gene TRBJ2-7; TRBD2 agrees at 13 bases. This CDR3 region has 15 residues. After removal of 4 bases from V and 4 bases from J, the junction contained 5 bases not matched to a gene. Germline V gene data show CDR1 as SGHKS and CDR2 as YYEKEE (reference sequence).

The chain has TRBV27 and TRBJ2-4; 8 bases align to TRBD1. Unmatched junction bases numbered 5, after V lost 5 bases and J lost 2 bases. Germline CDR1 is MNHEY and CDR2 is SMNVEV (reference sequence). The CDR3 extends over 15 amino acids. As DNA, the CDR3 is TGTGCCAGCAGTCAGACAGGGGCACCCAAAAACATTCAGTACTTC. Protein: CASSQTGAPKNIQYF.

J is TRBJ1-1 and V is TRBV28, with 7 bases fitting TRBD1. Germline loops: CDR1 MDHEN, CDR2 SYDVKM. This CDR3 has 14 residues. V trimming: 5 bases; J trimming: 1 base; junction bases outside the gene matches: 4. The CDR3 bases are TGTGCCAGCAGTACACAGGGGCAGAACACTGAAGCTTTCTTT. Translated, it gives CASSTQGQNTEAFF.

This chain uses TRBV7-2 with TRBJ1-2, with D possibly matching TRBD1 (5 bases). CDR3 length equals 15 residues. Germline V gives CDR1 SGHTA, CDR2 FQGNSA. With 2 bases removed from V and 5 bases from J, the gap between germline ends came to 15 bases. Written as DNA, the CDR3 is TGTGCCAGCAGCTTACAAAGCACGGGGGGTTATGGCTACACCTTC. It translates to CASSLQSTGGYGYTF.

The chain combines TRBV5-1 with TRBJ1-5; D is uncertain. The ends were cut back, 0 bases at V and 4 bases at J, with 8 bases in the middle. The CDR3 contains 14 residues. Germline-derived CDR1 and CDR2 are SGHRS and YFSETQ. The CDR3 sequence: CASSLDGGNQPQHF. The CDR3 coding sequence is TGCGCCAGCAGCTTGGACGGAGGAAATCAGCCCCAGCATTTT.

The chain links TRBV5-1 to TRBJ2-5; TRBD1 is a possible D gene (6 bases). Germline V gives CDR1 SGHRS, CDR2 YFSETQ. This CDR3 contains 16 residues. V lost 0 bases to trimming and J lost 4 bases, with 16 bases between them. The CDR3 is CASSLGSAGVAETQYF. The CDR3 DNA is TGCGCCAGCAGCTTGGGTAGTGCAGGGGTTGCAGAGACCCAGTACTTC. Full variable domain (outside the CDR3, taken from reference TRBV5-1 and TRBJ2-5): KAGVTQTPRYLIKTRGQQVTLSCSPISGHRSVSWYQQTPGQGLQFLFEYFSETQRNKGNFPGRFSGRQFSNSRSEMNVSTLELGDSALYLCASSLGSAGVAETQYFGPGTRLLVL.

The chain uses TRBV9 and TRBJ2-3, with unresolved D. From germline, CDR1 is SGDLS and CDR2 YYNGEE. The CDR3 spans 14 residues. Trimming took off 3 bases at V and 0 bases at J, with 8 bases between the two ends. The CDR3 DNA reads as TGTGCCAGCAGCGCCTCGAGGAGCACAGATACGCAGTATTTT. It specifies CASSASRSTDTQYF.

The CDR3 loop is CASSPEAPQETQYF. The CDR3 coding sequence is TGTGCCAGCAGCCCAGAGGCCCCCCAAGAGACCCAGTACTTC. The genes are TRBV7-6 and TRBJ2-5; D is unresolved. The CDR3 covers 14 residues. The V gene's germline CDR1 is SGHVS and CDR2 FNYEAQ. With 5 bases removed from V and 1 base from J, the gap between germline ends came to 11 bases.

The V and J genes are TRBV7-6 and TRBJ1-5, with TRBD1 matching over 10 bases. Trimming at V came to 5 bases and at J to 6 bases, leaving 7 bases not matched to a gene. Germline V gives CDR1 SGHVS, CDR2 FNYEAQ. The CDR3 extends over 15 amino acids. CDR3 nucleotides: TGTGCCAGCAGCCTGACAGGGGGCATCAGTCAGCCCCAGCATTTT. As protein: CASSLTGGISQPQHF. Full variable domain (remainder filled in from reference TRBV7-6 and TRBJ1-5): GAGVSQSPRYKVTKRGQDVALRCDPISGHVSLYWYRQALGQGPEFLTYFNYEAQQDKSGLPNDRFSAERPEGSISTLTIQRTEQRDSAMYRCASSLTGGISQPQHFGDGTRLSIL.

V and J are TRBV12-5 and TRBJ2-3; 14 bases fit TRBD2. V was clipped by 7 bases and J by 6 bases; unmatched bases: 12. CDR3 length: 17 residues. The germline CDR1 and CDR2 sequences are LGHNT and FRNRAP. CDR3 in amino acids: CASAREGTSGRSDTQYF. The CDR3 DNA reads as TGTGCTAGTGCCAGAGAGGGGACTAGCGGGAGATCTGATACGCAGTATTTT.

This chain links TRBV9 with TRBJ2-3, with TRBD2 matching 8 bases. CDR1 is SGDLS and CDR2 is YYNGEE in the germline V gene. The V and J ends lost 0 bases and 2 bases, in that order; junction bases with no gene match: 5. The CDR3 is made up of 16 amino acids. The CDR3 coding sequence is TGTGCCAGCAGCGTAGTGGGCGGGAGGCCCACAGATACGCAGTATTTT. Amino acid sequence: CASSVVGGRPTDTQYF.